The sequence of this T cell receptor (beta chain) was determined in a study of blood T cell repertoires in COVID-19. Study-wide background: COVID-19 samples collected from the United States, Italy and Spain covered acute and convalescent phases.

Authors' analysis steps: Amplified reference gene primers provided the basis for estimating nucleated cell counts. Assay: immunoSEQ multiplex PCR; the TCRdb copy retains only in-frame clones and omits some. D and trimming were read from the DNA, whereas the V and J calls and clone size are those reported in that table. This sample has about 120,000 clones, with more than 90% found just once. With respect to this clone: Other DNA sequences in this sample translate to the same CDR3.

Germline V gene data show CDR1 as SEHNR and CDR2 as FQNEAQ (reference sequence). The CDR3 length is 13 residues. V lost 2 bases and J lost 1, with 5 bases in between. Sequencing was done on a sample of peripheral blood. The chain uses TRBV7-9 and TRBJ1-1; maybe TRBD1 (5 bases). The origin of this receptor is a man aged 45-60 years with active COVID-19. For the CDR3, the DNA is TGTGCCAGCAGCTTACAGGGGAACACTGAAGCTTTCTTT. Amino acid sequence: CASSLQGNTEAFF.